This T cell receptor beta chain was profiled in a study of neurological immune-mediated disorders. V gave up 5 bases and J gave up 3 bases; unmatched junction bases: 4. The germline gives CDR1 DFQATT, CDR2 SNEGSKA (reference sequence). The CDR3 loop spans 14 amino acids. TCRdb re-derived calls from the 5' RACE reads in MiXCR, one entry per CDR3 protein. Of some 83,000 distinct CDR3 sequences listed, around 2.6% were seen once; the top ten hold roughly 1.2%. Study results and caveats: Subjects shared no identical expanded-clone CDR3 amino acid sequences, suggesting private TCR-beta repertoires in all groups.

This clonotype was seen at least ten times. Its antigen is undetermined. The specimen was PBMCs. The rearrangement joins TRBV20-1 to TRBJ2-1; 10 positions match TRBD2. This receptor was identified in a woman aged 30 to 39 with multiple sclerosis. The DNA for the CDR3 is TGCAGTGCTCCTACTAGCGGGGACTACAATGAGCAGTTCTTC. Translated: CSAPTSGDYNEQFF.